This T cell receptor beta chain was found in a study of blood T cell repertoires in COVID-19. About the study: Samples representing acute and convalescent COVID-19 were sourced from the United States, Italy and Spain.

Assay: immunoSEQ multiplex PCR; the TCRdb copy retains only in-frame clones and omits some. The profile shows tens of thousands of clones, around nine tenths of them singletons. CDR1 is SGHVS, CDR2 FQNEAQ, per germline. V gave up 5 bases and J gave up 1 base; unmatched junction bases: 5. The CDR3 consists of 16 residues. This TCR derives from a man over 45 with acute or convalescent COVID-19. The sample comprised peripheral blood. J is TRBJ2-3 and V is TRBV7-8, with 11 bases that match TRBD2. The CDR3 sequence: CASSHGTSGRTDTQYF. DNA for the CDR3: TGTGCCAGCAGCCACGGGACTAGCGGCCGCACAGATACGCAGTATTTT.